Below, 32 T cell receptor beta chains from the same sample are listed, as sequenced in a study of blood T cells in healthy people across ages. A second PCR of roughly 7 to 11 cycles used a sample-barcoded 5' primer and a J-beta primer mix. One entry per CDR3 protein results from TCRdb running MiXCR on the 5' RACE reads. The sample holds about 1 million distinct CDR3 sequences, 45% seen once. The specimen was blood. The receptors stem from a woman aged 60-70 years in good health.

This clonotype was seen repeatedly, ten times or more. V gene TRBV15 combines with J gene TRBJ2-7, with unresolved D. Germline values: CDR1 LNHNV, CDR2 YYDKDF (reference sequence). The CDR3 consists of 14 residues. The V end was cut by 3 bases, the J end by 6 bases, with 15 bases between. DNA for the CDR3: TGTGCCACCAGCAGGGACGACGTGGGGTGCGAGCAGTACTTC. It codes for CATSRDDVGCEQYF.

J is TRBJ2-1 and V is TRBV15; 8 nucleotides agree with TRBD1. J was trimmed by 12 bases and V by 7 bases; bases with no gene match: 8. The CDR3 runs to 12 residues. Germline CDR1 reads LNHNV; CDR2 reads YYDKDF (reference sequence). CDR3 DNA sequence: TGTGCCACCAACCGAAGGGACAGGCCGCAGTTCTTC. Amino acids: CATNRRDRPQFF.

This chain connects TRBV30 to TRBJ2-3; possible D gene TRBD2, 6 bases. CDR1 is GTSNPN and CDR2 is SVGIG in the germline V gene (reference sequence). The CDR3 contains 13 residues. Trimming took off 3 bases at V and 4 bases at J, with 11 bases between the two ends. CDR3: CAWSAGTADTQYF. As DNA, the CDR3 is TGTGCCTGGAGCGCGGGGACTGCAGATACGCAGTATTTT.

CDR3 DNA: TGTGCCACCAGCAGTCGGGGGGACGACTATGGCTACACCTTC. Amino acid sequence: CATSSRGDDYGYTF. The V gene is TRBV15, the J gene TRBJ1-2, with a possible D match to TRBD1 (5 bases). Germline V lookup: CDR1 LNHNV, CDR2 YYDKDF (reference sequence). CDR3 size: 14 residues. The germline V and J ends were trimmed by 3 bases and 3 bases, with 11 bases remaining between them. The variable domain in full, with the rest retrieved from reference TRBV15 and TRBJ1-2, is DAMVIQNPRYQVTQFGKPVTLSCSQTLNHNVMYWYQQKSSQAPKLLFHYYDKDFNNEADTPDNFQSRRPNTSFCFLDIRSPGLGDTAMYLCATSSRGDDYGYTFGSGTRLTVV.

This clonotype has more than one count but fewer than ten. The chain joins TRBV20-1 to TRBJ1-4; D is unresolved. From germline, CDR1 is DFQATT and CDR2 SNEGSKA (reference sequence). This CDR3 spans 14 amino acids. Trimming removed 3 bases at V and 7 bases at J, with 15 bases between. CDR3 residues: CSASLRERGEKLFF. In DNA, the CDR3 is TGCAGTGCTAGCTTAAGGGAACGGGGTGAAAAACTGTTTTTT.

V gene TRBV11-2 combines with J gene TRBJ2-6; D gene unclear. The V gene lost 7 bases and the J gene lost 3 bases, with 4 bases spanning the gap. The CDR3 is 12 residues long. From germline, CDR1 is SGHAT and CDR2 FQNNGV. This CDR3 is CASTRGANVLTF. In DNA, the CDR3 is TGTGCCAGCACCCGTGGGGCCAACGTCCTGACTTTC.

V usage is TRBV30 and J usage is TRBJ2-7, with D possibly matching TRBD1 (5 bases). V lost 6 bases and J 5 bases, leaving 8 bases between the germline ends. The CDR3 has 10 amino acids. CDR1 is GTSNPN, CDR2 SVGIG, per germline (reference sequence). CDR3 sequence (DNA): TGTGCCTGCAGGGTTAACGAGCAGTACTTC. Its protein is CACRVNEQYF.

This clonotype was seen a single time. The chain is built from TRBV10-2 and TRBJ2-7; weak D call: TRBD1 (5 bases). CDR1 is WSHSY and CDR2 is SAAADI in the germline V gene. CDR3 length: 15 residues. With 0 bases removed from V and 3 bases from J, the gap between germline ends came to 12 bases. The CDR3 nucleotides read TGCGCCAGCAGTGAGTCGTGGCAGGGATTCTACGAGCAGTACTTC. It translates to CASSESWQGFYEQYF.

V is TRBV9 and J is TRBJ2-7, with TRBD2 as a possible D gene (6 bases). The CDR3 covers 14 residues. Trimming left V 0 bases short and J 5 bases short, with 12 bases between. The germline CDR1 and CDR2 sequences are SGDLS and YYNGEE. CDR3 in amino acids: CASSVDGSRNEQYF. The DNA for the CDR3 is TGTGCCAGCAGCGTAGACGGGAGTCGAAACGAGCAGTACTTC.

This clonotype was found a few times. CDR3: CSAETGVRTEAFF. The CDR3, as DNA: TGCAGTGCGGAGACAGGGGTCCGAACTGAAGCTTTCTTT. The chain uses TRBV20-1 and TRBJ1-1, with TRBD1 identical over 8 bases. From germline, CDR1 is DFQATT and CDR2 SNEGSKA (reference sequence). The J segment lost 5 bases and the V segment lost 6 bases, leaving 8 bases of the junction unmatched. CDR3 size: 13 residues.

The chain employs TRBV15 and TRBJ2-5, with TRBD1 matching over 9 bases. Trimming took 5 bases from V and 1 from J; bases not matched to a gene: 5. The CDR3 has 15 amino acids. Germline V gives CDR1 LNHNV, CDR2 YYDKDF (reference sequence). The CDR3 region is CATSEDRGAQETQYF. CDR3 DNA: TGTGCCACCAGCGAAGACAGGGGGGCCCAAGAGACCCAGTACTTC.

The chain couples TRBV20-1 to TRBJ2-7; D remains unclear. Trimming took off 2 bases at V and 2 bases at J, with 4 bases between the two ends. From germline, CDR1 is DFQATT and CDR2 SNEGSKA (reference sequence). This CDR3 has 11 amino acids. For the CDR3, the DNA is TGCAGTGCTAGACGGACCTACGAGCAGTACTTC. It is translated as CSARRTYEQYF.

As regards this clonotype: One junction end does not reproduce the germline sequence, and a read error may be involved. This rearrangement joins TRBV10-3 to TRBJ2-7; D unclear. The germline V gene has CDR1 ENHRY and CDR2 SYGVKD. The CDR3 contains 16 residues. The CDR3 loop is CDISELGQMGSYEQYF. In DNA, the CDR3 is TGTGACATCAGTGAGTTGGGCCAAATGGGCTCCTACGAGCAGTACTTC.

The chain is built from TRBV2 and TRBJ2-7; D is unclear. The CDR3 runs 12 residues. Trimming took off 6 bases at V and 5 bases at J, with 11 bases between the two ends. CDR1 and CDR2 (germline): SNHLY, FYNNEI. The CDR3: CASRPTRHEQYF. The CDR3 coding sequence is TGTGCCAGCAGGCCGACACGCCACGAGCAGTACTTC.

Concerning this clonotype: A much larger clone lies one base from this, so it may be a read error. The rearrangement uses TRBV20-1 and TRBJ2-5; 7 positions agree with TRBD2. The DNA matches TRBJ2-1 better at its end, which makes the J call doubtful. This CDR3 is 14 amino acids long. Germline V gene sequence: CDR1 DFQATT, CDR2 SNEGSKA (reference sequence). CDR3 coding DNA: TGCAGTGCTAGCGAGTGGGAGGGCCTTGAGACCCAGTTCTTC. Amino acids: CSASEWEGLETQFF.

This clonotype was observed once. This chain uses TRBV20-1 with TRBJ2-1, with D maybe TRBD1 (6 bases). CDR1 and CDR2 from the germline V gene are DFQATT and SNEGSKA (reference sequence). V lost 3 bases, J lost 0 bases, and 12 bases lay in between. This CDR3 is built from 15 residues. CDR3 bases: TGCAGTGCTAGGGGGACATTTAGCTCCTACAATGAGCAGTTCTTC. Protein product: CSARGTFSSYNEQFF.

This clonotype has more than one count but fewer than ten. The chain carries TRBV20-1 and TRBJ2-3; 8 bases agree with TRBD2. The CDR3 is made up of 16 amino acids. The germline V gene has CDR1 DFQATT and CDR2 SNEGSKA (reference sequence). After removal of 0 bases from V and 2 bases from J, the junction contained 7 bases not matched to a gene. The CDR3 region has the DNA TGCAGTGCTAGAGATCTCCTAGCGGGCTACACAGATACGCAGTATTTT. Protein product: CSARDLLAGYTDTQYF.

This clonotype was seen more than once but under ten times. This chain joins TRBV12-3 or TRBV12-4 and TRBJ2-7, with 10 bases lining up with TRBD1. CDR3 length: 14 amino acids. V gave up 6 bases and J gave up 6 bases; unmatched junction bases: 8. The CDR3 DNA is TGTGCCAGCAGCTCCCGGGACAGGGGTCTCGAGCAGTACTTC. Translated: CASSSRDRGLEQYF.

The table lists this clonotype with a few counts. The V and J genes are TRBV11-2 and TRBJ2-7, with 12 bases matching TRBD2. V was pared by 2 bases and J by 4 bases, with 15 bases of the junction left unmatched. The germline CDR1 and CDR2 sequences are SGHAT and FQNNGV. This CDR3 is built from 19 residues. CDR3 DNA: TGTGCCAGCAGCTTAATTACCGGTCGGTGGACTAGCGGGGTATACGAGCAGTACTTC. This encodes CASSLITGRWTSGVYEQYF. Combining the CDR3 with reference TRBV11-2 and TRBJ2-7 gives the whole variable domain EAGVAQSPRYKIIEKRQSVAFWCNPISGHATLYWYQQILGQGPKLLIQFQNNGVVDDSQLPKDRFSAERLKGVDSTLKIQPAKLEDSAVYLCASSLITGRWTSGVYEQYFGPGTRLTVT.

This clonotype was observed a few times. CDR3 in amino acids: CASSVRQGAYEQYF. CDR3 DNA: TGTGCCAGCAGCGTCCGACAGGGGGCCTACGAGCAGTACTTC. The chain uses TRBV4-2 and TRBJ2-7; 9 bases map to TRBD1. The CDR3 consists of 14 residues. Germline lookup yields CDR1 LGHNA and CDR2 YNFKEQ. Losses at the gene ends were 5 bases for V and 2 bases for J; bases not matched to a gene: 4.

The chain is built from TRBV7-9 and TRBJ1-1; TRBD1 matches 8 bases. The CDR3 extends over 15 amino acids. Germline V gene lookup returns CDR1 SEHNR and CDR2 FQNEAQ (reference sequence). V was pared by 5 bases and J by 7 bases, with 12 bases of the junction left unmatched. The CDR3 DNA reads TGTGCCAGCAGCCCCAGTTATGACAGGGGATTTGAAGCTTTCTTT. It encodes CASSPSYDRGFEAFF.

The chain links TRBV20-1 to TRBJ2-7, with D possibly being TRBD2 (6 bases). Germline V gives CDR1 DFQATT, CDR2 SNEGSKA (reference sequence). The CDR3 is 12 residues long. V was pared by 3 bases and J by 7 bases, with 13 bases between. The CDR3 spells CSASGGAREQYF. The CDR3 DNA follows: TGCAGTGCTAGTGGAGGGGCGCGTGAGCAGTACTTC.

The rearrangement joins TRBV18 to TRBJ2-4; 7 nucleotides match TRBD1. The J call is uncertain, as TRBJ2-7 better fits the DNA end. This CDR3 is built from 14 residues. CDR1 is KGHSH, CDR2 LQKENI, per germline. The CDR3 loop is CASSPTGQTYEQYF. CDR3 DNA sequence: TGTGCCAGCTCACCGACGGGACAGACCTACGAGCAGTACTTC.

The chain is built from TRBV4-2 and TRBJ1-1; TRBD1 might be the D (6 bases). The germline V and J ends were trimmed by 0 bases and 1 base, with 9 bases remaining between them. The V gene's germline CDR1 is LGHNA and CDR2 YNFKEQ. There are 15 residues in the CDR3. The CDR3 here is CASSQEQGSNTEAFF. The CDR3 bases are TGTGCCAGCAGCCAAGAACAGGGCTCGAACACTGAAGCTTTCTTT.

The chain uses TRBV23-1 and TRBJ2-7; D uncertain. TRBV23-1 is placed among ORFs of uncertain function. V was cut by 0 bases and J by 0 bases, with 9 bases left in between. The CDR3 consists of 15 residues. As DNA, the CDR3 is TGCGCCAGCAGTCAATCGCAGGCAGCCTCCTACGAGCAGTACTTC. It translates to CASSQSQAASYEQYF.

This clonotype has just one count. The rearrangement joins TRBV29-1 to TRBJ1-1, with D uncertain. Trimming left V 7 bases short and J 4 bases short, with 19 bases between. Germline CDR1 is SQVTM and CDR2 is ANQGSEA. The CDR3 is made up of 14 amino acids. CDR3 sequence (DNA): TGCAGCGGAGAGGGTCGACGGTGGACCACTGAAGCTTTCTTT. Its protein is CSGEGRRWTTEAFF.

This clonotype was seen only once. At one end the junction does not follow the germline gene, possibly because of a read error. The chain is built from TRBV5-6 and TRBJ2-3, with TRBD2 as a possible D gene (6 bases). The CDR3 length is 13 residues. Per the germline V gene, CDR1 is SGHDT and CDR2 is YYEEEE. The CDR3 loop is CASSLEGGGTQYF. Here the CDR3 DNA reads TGTGCCAGCAGTTTGGAGGGTGGTGGTACGCAGTATTTT.

CDR3 sequence: CSAQDRIVNEQFF. The CDR3, as DNA: TGCAGTGCCCAAGACAGGATAGTAAATGAGCAGTTCTTC. The rearrangement joins TRBV20-1 to TRBJ2-1, with D possibly TRBD1 on 6 matching bases. CDR1 DFQATT and CDR2 SNEGSKA come from the germline V gene (reference sequence). The CDR3 totals 13 residues. The germline V and J ends were trimmed by 6 bases and 7 bases, with 16 bases remaining between them.

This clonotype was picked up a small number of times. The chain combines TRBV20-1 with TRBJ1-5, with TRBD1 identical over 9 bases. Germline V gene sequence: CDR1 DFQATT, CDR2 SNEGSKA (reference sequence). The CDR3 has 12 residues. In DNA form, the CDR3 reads TGCAGCGCCGACAGGGGGAATCAGCCCCAGCATTTT. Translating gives CSADRGNQPQHF.

The CDR3 spells CASSSARAGGRSHLSEQFF. The CDR3 region has the DNA TGTGCCAGCAGCTCCGCTAGAGCGGGAGGGCGATCACATCTCAGTGAGCAGTTCTTC. The chain couples TRBV7-8 to TRBJ2-1; 10 nucleotides line up with TRBD2. With V trimmed by 4 bases and J by 9 bases, 21 bases remained unmatched. This CDR3 has 19 residues. The germline V gene encodes CDR1 SGHVS and CDR2 FQNEAQ.

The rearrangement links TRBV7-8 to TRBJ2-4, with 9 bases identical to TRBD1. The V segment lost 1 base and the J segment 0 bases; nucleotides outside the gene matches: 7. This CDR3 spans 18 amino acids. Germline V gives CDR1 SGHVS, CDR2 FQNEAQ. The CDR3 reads CASSLGATGGAAKNIQYF. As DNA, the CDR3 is TGTGCCAGCAGCTTAGGGGCCACAGGGGGCGCAGCCAAAAACATTCAGTACTTC.

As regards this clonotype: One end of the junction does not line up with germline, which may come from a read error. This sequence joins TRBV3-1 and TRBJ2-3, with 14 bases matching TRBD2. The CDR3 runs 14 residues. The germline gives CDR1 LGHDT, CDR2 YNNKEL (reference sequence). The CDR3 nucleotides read TGTGCCAGCAGCCCGGGACTAGCGGGGGATACGCGGTATTTT. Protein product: CASSPGLAGDTRYF.